The source of this T cell receptor beta chain is a study of cytomegalovirus exposure and HLA in healthy donors. About the research overall: From donors who were HLA-typed, an early data release held about 85 million unique TCRs. Overall study findings and caveats: Some V segments (TRBV6-2 and TRBV6-3 among them) were excluded as indistinguishable.

This PCR relied on a set of 60 Vbeta primers and 13 Jbeta primers. Method: immunoSEQ multiplex PCR; TCRdb's copy keeps in-frame clones and lacks some. The sample comprises approximately 170,000 clones, roughly four fifths of which are singletons, and roughly 1.9% rests with the top ten. As to this clone: Its antigen is not known.

Though probably carrying unrecorded immune exposures, donors were nominally healthy at sampling. The ends were cut back, 2 bases at V and 5 bases at J, with 15 bases in the middle. This CDR3 region has 16 residues. Germline V gene data show CDR1 as LGHNA and CDR2 as YSLEER. This chain connects TRBV4-3 to TRBJ1-4; D is possibly TRBD1 (5 bases). The receptor comes from a woman in her 30s in good health and CMV-seropositive. The sequencing sample was made of PBMCs. The CDR3, as DNA: TGCGCCAGCAGCCAAACGGGAGGGGCGGGGAATGAAAAACTGTTTTTT. Translation gives CASSQTGGAGNEKLFF.